The 27 T cell receptor beta chains reported below all come from one sample, sequenced in a study of a mutant IDH1 vaccine in newly diagnosed glioma. Time point: baseline, week 1 (first vaccination visit). This sample's treatment: pre-vaccination baseline after standard-of-care therapy. TCRdb keeps only in-frame clones here, not all; method: immunoSEQ multiplex PCR. The table shows around 99,000 clones, with around 80% occurring only once. The sequences come from PBMCs, collected from a glioma patient treated with radiotherapy, temozolomide or both. All receptors derive from a middle-aged man with glioma.

The J gene is TRBJ2-7, the V gene TRBV7-9; TRBD2 matches 8 bases. This CDR3 spans 16 amino acids. Germline trimming cut 0 bases from V and 5 bases from J; bases unmatched to any gene: 9. Germline lookup yields CDR1 SEHNR and CDR2 FQNEAQ (reference sequence). CDR3 region: CASSLAPGGRVHEQYF. Here the CDR3 DNA reads TGTGCCAGCAGCTTAGCGCCGGGAGGGCGGGTCCACGAGCAGTACTTC.

This clone was seen ten or more times. Other DNA sequences in this specimen translate into the identical CDR3. The genes are TRBV27 and TRBJ2-5; D could derive from TRBD1 or TRBD2 (6 bases each). This CDR3 spans 13 amino acids. The germline V and J ends were trimmed by 3 bases and 5 bases, with 10 bases remaining between them. Germline CDR1 is MNHEY and CDR2 is SMNVEV (reference sequence). CDR3 region: CASSFGGGETQYF. CDR3 in DNA: TGTGCCAGCAGTTTCGGGGGCGGTGAGACCCAGTACTTC.

V usage is TRBV18 and J usage is TRBJ1-4; 8 positions match TRBD1. This CDR3 has 15 residues. The V gene end was trimmed by 6 bases and the J gene end by 3 bases; junction bases not matched to a gene: 6. Germline V CDR1 and CDR2: KGHSH, LQKENI. CDR3 DNA: TGTGCCAGCTCCCGCGACAGGGGCTCTAATGAAAAACTGTTTTTT. Translating gives CASSRDRGSNEKLFF.

The rearrangement uses TRBV7-9 and TRBJ2-5; TRBD1 aligns across 9 bases. The end of the DNA is better explained by TRBJ2-7, so the J call may be wrong. Germline values: CDR1 SEHNR, CDR2 FQNEAQ (reference sequence). This CDR3 comprises 15 residues. For the CDR3, the DNA is TGTGCCAGCAGCTTAGGACAGGGGGTAATCTACGAGCAGTACTTC. This translates into CASSLGQGVIYEQYF.

The chain links TRBV5-6 to TRBJ2-5; unclear D gene. With 1 base removed from V and 2 bases from J, the gap between germline ends came to 12 bases. This CDR3 spans 15 amino acids. Germline lookup yields CDR1 SGHDT and CDR2 YYEEEE. The CDR3 sequence is CASSLRADLQETQYF. In DNA form, the CDR3 reads TGTGCCAGCAGCTTGCGGGCAGACTTACAAGAGACCCAGTACTTC.

The gene calls are TRBV10-2 and TRBJ2-2; D gene uncertain. The CDR3 runs to 12 residues. The germline V and J ends were trimmed by 1 base and 6 bases, with 3 bases remaining between them. Germline V gene sequence: CDR1 WSHSY, CDR2 SAAADI. CDR3 in DNA: TGCGCCAGCAGTGAGTGGGCCGGGGAGCTGTTTTTT. Amino acid sequence: CASSEWAGELFF.

The CDR3 sequence: CASSYWNGGASNQPQHF. In DNA form, the CDR3 reads TGTGCCAGCAGCTACTGGAATGGGGGGGCGAGCAATCAGCCCCAGCATTTT. The rearrangement joins TRBV5-5 to TRBJ1-5; D might be TRBD1 (6 bases). This CDR3 contains 17 residues. Germline V CDR1 and CDR2: SGHKS, YYEKEE (reference sequence). V was pared by 3 bases and J by 1 base, with 17 bases between.

The chain is built from TRBV4-2 and TRBJ2-1; D is perhaps TRBD2 (5 bases). Germline V gene data show CDR1 as LGHNA and CDR2 as YNFKEQ. CDR3 length: 13 amino acids. V dropped 4 bases and J dropped 8 bases, with 12 bases sitting between them. The CDR3 spells CASSRLSDHEQFF. Here the CDR3 DNA reads TGTGCCAGCAGCCGACTTAGCGACCATGAGCAGTTCTTC.

The chain links TRBV4-1 to TRBJ2-1, with no clear D. This CDR3 is 14 amino acids long. The V and J ends lost 3 bases and 4 bases respectively, with 10 bases between them. The germline CDR1 and CDR2 sequences are MGHRA and YSYEKL. The CDR3 DNA reads as TGCGCCAGCAGCCAGAGCAGGTCTTACAATGAGCAGTTCTTC. It yields the protein CASSQSRSYNEQFF.

The chain is built from TRBV5-4 and TRBJ2-5, with D possibly matching TRBD1 (8 bases). From germline, CDR1 is SGHNT and CDR2 YYREEE (reference sequence). The V and J ends lost 2 bases and 4 bases respectively, with 15 bases between them. The CDR3 totals 15 residues. The CDR3 DNA reads TGTGCCAGCAGCTTACGGACAGGGAGGGGAGAGACCCAGTACTTC. Its translation is CASSLRTGRGETQYF. The whole variable domain, remainder taken from reference TRBV5-4 and TRBJ2-5, is ETGVTQSPTHLIKTRGQQVTLRCSSQSGHNTVSWYQQALGQGPQFIFQYYREEENGRGNFPPRFSGLQFPNYSSELNVNALELDDSALYLCASSLRTGRGETQYFGPGTRLLVL.

The V gene is TRBV6-5, the J gene TRBJ2-2; no clear D. The ends were cut back, 3 bases at V and 6 bases at J, with 14 bases in the middle. The germline V gene has CDR1 MNHEY and CDR2 SVGAGI. The CDR3 runs 15 residues. The CDR3 coding sequence is TGTGCCAGCAGTTATTTCCTAAGAGGTTCCGGGGAGCTGTTTTTT. Protein product: CASSYFLRGSGELFF.

V and J are TRBV7-8 and TRBJ2-5; TRBD1 matches at 8 bases. TRBJ2-7 explains the end of the DNA better; the J call may be wrong. From germline, CDR1 is SGHVS and CDR2 FQNEAQ. The CDR3 totals 15 residues. The CDR3 reads CASSLVAGGSYEQYF. The DNA for the CDR3 is TGTGCCAGCAGCTTAGTCGCAGGGGGCAGCTACGAGCAGTACTTC.

The rearrangement links TRBV19 to TRBJ2-3; D is tentatively TRBD1 or TRBD2 (5 bases each). Germline V gene sequence: CDR1 LNHDA, CDR2 SQIVND (reference sequence). This CDR3 is built from 16 residues. Trimming took off 3 bases at V and 6 bases at J, with 19 bases between the two ends. CDR3 region: CASSIRLTVGADTQYF. The CDR3 bases are TGTGCCAGTAGTATTAGGTTAACGGTCGGGGCCGATACGCAGTATTTT.

The sample holds many counts of this clone. The V and J genes are TRBV2 and TRBJ1-5, with unresolved D. Trimming stripped 4 bases from V and 4 bases from J, with 20 bases between. The CDR3 is made up of 17 amino acids. The germline gives CDR1 SNHLY, CDR2 FYNNEI. In DNA form, the CDR3 reads TGTGCCAGCAGTGGGTTTAGCGGCAGGATAGCGAATCAGCCCCAGCATTTT. Translated: CASSGFSGRIANQPQHF.

V gene TRBV10-1 combines with J gene TRBJ2-7; no clear D. The V end was cut by 3 bases, the J end by 3 bases, with 9 bases between. Germline loops: CDR1 WNHNN, CDR2 SYGVQD (reference sequence). The CDR3 has 13 amino acids. This CDR3 reads CASSENFFYEQYF. CDR3 DNA: TGCGCCAGCAGTGAAAACTTCTTCTACGAGCAGTACTTC.

The rearrangement joins TRBV14 to TRBJ1-2, with no clear D. V shed 4 bases and J shed 0 bases, with 12 bases lying between them. The CDR3 consists of 15 residues. Germline CDR1 and CDR2: SGHDN and FVKESK. The CDR3 DNA reads as TGTGCCAGCAGCCCCGGCCCAGTCACTAACTATGGCTACACCTTC. Residues: CASSPGPVTNYGYTF.

The J gene is TRBJ1-2, the V gene TRBV29-1; D is ambiguous. The germline CDR1 and CDR2 sequences are SQVTM and ANQGSEA. This CDR3 contains 13 residues. V was trimmed by 0 bases and J by 4 bases, leaving 9 bases between them. This CDR3 reads CSVEDTVSYGYTF. The CDR3 DNA follows: TGCAGCGTTGAAGACACAGTGTCCTATGGCTACACCTTC. The whole variable domain, remainder taken from reference TRBV29-1 and TRBJ1-2, is SAVISQKPSRDICQRGTSLTIQCQVDSQVTMMFWYRQQPGQSLTLIATANQGSEATYESGFVIDKFPISRPNLTFSTLTVSNMSPEDSSIYLCSVEDTVSYGYTFGSGTRLTVV.

V is TRBV11-1 and J is TRBJ2-2; 7 bases match TRBD1. Losses at the gene ends were 5 bases for V and 7 bases for J; bases not matched to a gene: 16. This CDR3 comprises 17 residues. Germline V lookup: CDR1 SGHAT, CDR2 FQDESV (reference sequence). CDR3 DNA sequence: TGTGCCAGCAGCGCTCGCAGCGCAGGGGGTATCGGCGGGGAGCTGTTTTTT. Translating gives CASSARSAGGIGGELFF.

This clone was recorded once. The junction departs from germline at one end; a sequencing error may be responsible. The V call is TRBV10-3, the J call TRBJ2-2, with 7 bases matching TRBD2. The germline V gene encodes CDR1 ENHRY and CDR2 SYGVKD. The CDR3 totals 16 residues. CDR3: CAISESGKGLTGKLFF. CDR3 coding DNA: TGTGCCATCAGTGAAAGCGGGAAGGGTTTGACCGGGAAGCTGTTTTTT.

This sequence joins TRBV18 and TRBJ2-2; the D gene is possibly TRBD1 (6 bases). Trimming took off 6 bases at V and 1 base at J, with 12 bases between the two ends. The CDR3 is 15 residues long. Germline loops: CDR1 KGHSH, CDR2 LQKENI. The chain's CDR3 is CASSHQDRNTGELFF. For the CDR3, the DNA is TGTGCCAGCTCGCACCAGGACAGGAACACCGGGGAGCTGTTTTTT.

The CDR3, as DNA: TGTGCCAGCAGCTTGGTCGCTGGTAAGACTGAAGCTTTCTTT. Translation gives CASSLVAGKTEAFF. The rearrangement uses TRBV5-5 and TRBJ1-1; D is uncertain. The CDR3 extends over 14 amino acids. CDR1 is SGHKS, CDR2 YYEKEE, per germline (reference sequence). The V gene lost 0 bases and the J gene lost 5 bases, with 11 bases spanning the gap.

The chain is built from TRBV15 and TRBJ2-1; maybe TRBD2 (6 bases). The CDR3 is 12 residues long. V dropped 0 bases and J dropped 9 bases, with 6 bases sitting between them. Germline-derived CDR1 and CDR2 are LNHNV and YYDKDF (reference sequence). For the CDR3, the DNA is TGTGCCACCAGCAGAGAGGGAGGTGAGCAGTTCTTC. Translating gives CATSREGGEQFF. The full variable domain, its missing parts supplied by reference TRBV15 and TRBJ2-1, is DAMVIQNPRYQVTQFGKPVTLSCSQTLNHNVMYWYQQKSSQAPKLLFHYYDKDFNNEADTPDNFQSRRPNTSFCFLDIRSPGLGDTAMYLCATSREGGEQFFGPGTRLTVL.

The genes are TRBV19 and TRBJ2-3; 13 positions agree with TRBD2. CDR3 length equals 16 residues. V shed 4 bases, J shed 4 bases, and the junction held 5 bases outside the gene matches. Germline CDR1 and CDR2: LNHDA and SQIVND (reference sequence). The CDR3 sequence is CASSTGLAGVSDTQYF. DNA of the CDR3: TGTGCCAGTAGTACCGGACTAGCGGGGGTGTCAGATACGCAGTATTTT.

A single count supports this clone. The gene calls are TRBV9 and TRBJ2-2; 9 bases match TRBD2. CDR3 size: 16 residues. Germline-derived CDR1 and CDR2 are SGDLS and YYNGEE. The ends lost 0 bases at V and 0 bases at J; junction bases unmatched: 0. DNA of the CDR3: TGTGCCAGCAGCGTAGTAGCGGGGGCGAACACCGGGGAGCTGTTTTTT. Translating it yields CASSVVAGANTGELFF.

This chain connects TRBV7-8 to TRBJ1-2; no clear D. The V and J ends lost 1 base and 2 bases respectively, with 8 bases between them. The length of the CDR3 is 14 residues. Germline V gene sequence: CDR1 SGHVS, CDR2 FQNEAQ. DNA for the CDR3: TGTGCCAGCAGCTTAGAGGCAGCAAACTATGGCTACACCTTC. Encoded protein: CASSLEAANYGYTF.

The chain has TRBV29-1 and TRBJ2-3; D is unclear. CDR1 and CDR2 (germline): SQVTM, ANQGSEA. V dropped 7 bases and J dropped 6 bases, with 14 bases sitting between them. The CDR3 is 12 amino acids. In DNA, the CDR3 is TGCAGCGCCTCCCCAGAATTGGATACGCAGTATTTT. It translates to CSASPELDTQYF.

V usage is TRBV4-3 and J usage is TRBJ2-5; D is ambiguous. This CDR3 has 15 amino acids. Trimming removed 0 bases from V and 2 bases from J, with 10 bases in between. CDR1 is LGHNA and CDR2 is YSLEER in the germline V gene. DNA for the CDR3: TGCGCCAGCAGCCAAGATCGGGCGGTGCAAGAGACCCAGTACTTC. It translates to CASSQDRAVQETQYF.